This TCR beta chain is drawn from a study of PD-1 blockade in classical Hodgkin lymphoma (dated by TCRdb to the early 2020s). The study in broad terms: Nivolumab dosing was 3 mg/kg intravenously every 2 weeks, continuing until either disease progression or unacceptable toxicity. A peripheral blood immune signature of response to PD-1 blockade in classical Hodgkin lymphoma was defined using TCR beta sequencing and CyTOF. Broad study findings and their caveats: A significant rise by C4D1 was seen in CD4+ but not CD8+ TCR diversity (p=0.0027 vs p=0.16), with the rise being most apparent in complete responders (p=0.02). Trial patients with a complete response had baseline diversity similar to that of newly diagnosed patients, while partial responders and progressors had significantly lower diversity. Patients starting nivolumab less than 1 year after ASCT had lower diversity and were excluded from later analyses to avoid confounding by immune reconstitution. The study was restricted to a single clinical trial cohort, and the causes of repertoire differences, possibly disease activity or prior therapy, were left undefined. Baseline TCR diversity was reported to be lower in newly diagnosed patients than in healthy donors and to be lower still in relapsed/refractory patients.

For this clone: Its antigen specificity is not known. No much larger clone is present one base from it, and per-base qualities are unavailable.

The trim is 8 bases for V and 5 bases for J, with a gap of 10 bases between the germline ends. CDR1 and CDR2, per the germline V gene, are MDHEN and SYDVKM. The CDR3 goes from the cysteine to the phenylalanine over 11 residues. Just CDR3 DNA is preserved here, 33 bases in frame from base 1. Read against the paper, the sample's time point label means: cycle 2 day 1 (C2D1) of nivolumab. Relapse after autologous stem cell transplantation had occurred in all trial patients, and cohorts A, B and C were distinguished by prior brentuximab vedotin exposure. The trial cohort was composed of roughly 60 patients with relapsed/refractory classical Hodgkin lymphoma, for whom complete response, partial response or progressive disease was recorded as best overall response. In the multi-cohort phase II CheckMate 205 trial, trial patients received single-agent nivolumab. An independent review committee assessed best overall response by applying the 2007 International Working Group response criteria. Trial PBMCs were obtained immediately prior to nivolumab initiation (C1D1) and on therapy at cycle 2 day 1 and cycle 4 day 1. After peripheral blood was drawn into 8 mL Vacutainer Cell Preparation Tubes, PBMCs were isolated by centrifugation and then cryopreserved.

The Qiagen DNeasy kit was used to extract genomic DNA from unsorted PBMCs and from the negatively selected CD4+ and CD8+ fractions. Using primers that anneal to V and J segments, immunoSEQ multiplex PCR amplified the TCR beta CDR3 regions. A synthetic immune receptor repertoire was used to minimize amplification bias, and remaining bias was computationally removed after sequencing. The published analysis was carried out like this. Repertoire diversity was quantified as the Shannon entropy index using custom Python scripts. Unsorted, CD4+ and CD8+ repertoires were examined separately, except in combined analyses, for which CD4+ and CD8+ sequences were merged in silico. A clone counted as expanded when the clone's frequency after treatment rose at least 2-fold relative to C1D1, and clones undetected at baseline were given a pseudocount of 0.5. Singleton clones were defined as clones with 0 or 1 copy at C1D1, and non-singleton clones were defined as clones with 2 or more copies. Clones expanded in unsorted samples were assigned a CD4+, CD8+ or unknown annotation through matching of protein sequences in sorted samples from the same patient. Wilcoxon tests were applied to paired samples to test diversity changes from C1D1 to C4D1. The immuneACCESS repertoire file appears here via TCRdb, limited to in-frame rearrangements. These files lack a portion of the clones; in checked studies, under half of the deficit traces to unresolved V genes, and the cause of the others is not known. That table gives V, J and clone size, and the DNA gave D and trimming. The sample table lists tens of thousands of clones, approximately 70% of them with a count of one. Nearly 15% of the sample comes from the top ten.

The receptor was derived from a human donor with classical Hodgkin lymphoma. The rearrangement combines TRBV28 with TRBJ2-7; perhaps TRBD1 is the D gene, with 5 bases matching. The specimen comprised peripheral blood mononuclear cells (PBMCs), sampled before the second cycle of nivolumab. At the DNA level, the sequence is TGTGCCAGCTTCCAGGGTGACGAGCAGTACTTC. Its product reads: CASFQGDEQYF.